The T cell receptor (beta chain) under discussion was sequenced for a study of shared clonotypes between healthy human individuals. Study-level results: Specimens sampled were limited to blood, with tissue repertoires likely differing. Among the subsets, naive ones generally showed larger estimated richness than memory ones.

Original data processing: Junction-only sequences produced by ImmunoSEQ had no quality scores, so filtering differed. This table comes from immunoSEQ multiplex PCR, and its TCRdb copy is limited to in-frame clones, with some not included. That table supplies the V and J calls and clone size; D and trimming were determined from the DNA. The table records around 2,000,000 clones, roughly 94% of them present only once. The trim removed 2 bases at V and 5 bases at J, leaving 16 bases unmatched. CDR1 is SGHVS, CDR2 FNYEAQ, per germline. This CDR3 contains 19 residues. In the naive CD8 group, cells lacked CD45RO and were positively selected for CCR7, so terminally differentiated effector memory CD45RA+ cells were left out. In the case of this clone: Its target is not known.

The clonotype was recovered from a man aged 18-30 years in good health. Sequences were obtained from naive CD8+ T cells sorted from blood. The chain recombines TRBV7-6 with TRBJ2-1, with 9 bases matching TRBD1. The chain's CDR3 is CASSLCPSGTGSYNNEQFF. Written as DNA, the CDR3 is TGTGCCAGCAGCTTATGTCCGAGCGGGACAGGGTCGTATAACAATGAGCAGTTCTTC.